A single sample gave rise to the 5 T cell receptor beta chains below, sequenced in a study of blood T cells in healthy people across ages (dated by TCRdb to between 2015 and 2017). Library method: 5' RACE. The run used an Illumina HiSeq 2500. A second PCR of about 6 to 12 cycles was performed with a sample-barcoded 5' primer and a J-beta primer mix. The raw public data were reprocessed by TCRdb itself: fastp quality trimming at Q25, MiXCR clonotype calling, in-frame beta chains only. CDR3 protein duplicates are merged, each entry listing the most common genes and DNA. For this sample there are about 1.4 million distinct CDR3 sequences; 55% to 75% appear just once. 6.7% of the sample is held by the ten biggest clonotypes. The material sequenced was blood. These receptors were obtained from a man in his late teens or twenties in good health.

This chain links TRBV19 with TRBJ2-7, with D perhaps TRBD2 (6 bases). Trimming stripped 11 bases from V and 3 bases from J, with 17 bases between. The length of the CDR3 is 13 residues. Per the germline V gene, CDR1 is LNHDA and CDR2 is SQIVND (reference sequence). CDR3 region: CAAGVAGRYEQYF. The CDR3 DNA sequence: TGTGCCGCCGGGGTGGCGGGACGCTACGAGCAGTACTTC.

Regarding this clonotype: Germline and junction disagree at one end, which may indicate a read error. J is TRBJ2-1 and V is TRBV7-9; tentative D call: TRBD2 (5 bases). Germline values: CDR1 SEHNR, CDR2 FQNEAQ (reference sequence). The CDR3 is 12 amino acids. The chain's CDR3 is CANSPLSGEQFF. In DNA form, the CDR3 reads TGTGCCAACAGCCCCCTAAGCGGCGAGCAGTTCTTC.

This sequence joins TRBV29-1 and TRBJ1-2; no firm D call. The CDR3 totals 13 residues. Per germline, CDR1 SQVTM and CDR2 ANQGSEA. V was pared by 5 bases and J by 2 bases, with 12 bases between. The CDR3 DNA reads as TGCAGCGTTTCAAGTGAGGTAAACTATGGCTACACCTTC. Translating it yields CSVSSEVNYGYTF. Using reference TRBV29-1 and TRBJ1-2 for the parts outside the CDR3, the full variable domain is SAVISQKPSRDICQRGTSLTIQCQVDSQVTMMFWYRQQPGQSLTLIATANQGSEATYESGFVIDKFPISRPNLTFSTLTVSNMSPEDSSIYLCSVSSEVNYGYTFGSGTRLTVV.

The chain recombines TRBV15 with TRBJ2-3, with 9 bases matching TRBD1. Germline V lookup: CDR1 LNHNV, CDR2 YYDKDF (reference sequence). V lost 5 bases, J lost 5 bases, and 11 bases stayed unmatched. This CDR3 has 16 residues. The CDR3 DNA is TGTGCCACCAGCGGTGATAACAGGGGGCTAGGAGATACGCAGTATTTT. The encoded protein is CATSGDNRGLGDTQYF.

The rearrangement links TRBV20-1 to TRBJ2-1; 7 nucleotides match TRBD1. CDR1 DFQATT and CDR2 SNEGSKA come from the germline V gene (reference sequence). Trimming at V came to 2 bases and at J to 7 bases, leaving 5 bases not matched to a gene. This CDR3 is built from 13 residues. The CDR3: CSARRDSKNEQFF. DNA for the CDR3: TGCAGTGCTAGAAGGGACAGCAAAAATGAGCAGTTCTTC.